The 5 T cell receptor beta chains in this list originate from one sample, sequenced in a study of T cell repertoires in cytomegalovirus infection. TCRdb independently ran MiXCR on the reads; one entry per CDR3 protein. The sample carries a few hundred thousand distinct CDR3 sequences, around 27% recorded once. The material sequenced was PBMCs. The receptor source for this set is a human donor in good health (CMV status not recorded). Some clones in this sample may be carry-over from other donors' samples.

This chain uses TRBV6-2 or TRBV6-3 with TRBJ2-7; D may correspond to TRBD1 or TRBD2 (5 bases each). CDR3 size: 13 residues. V gave up 3 bases and J gave up 5 bases, with 11 bases separating them. Germline V lookup: CDR1 MNHEY, CDR2 SVGEGT. The CDR3 DNA is TGTGCCAGCAGTTATGGGGGTCCCGACGAGCAGTACTTC. It encodes CASSYGGPDEQYF.

There are many counts of this clonotype. The V and J genes are TRBV7-2 and TRBJ2-7; 10 positions agree with TRBD1. Germline V gene lookup returns CDR1 SGHTA and CDR2 FQGNSA. Unmatched junction bases numbered 6, after V lost 7 bases and J lost 0 bases. CDR3 size: 15 residues. CDR3 bases: TGTGCCAGCACTTCGACAGGGGGCATCTCCTACGAGCAGTACTTC. Amino acids: CASTSTGGISYEQYF.

The chain employs TRBV29-1 and TRBJ2-3, with a weak D call TRBD2 (6 bases). Germline V gives CDR1 SQVTM, CDR2 ANQGSEA. The CDR3 loop spans 15 amino acids. V was clipped by 5 bases and J by 7 bases, with 22 bases between them. CDR3 in amino acids: CSVCPTGASRYTQYF. In DNA, the CDR3 is TGCAGCGTTTGCCCCACGGGAGCCTCGCGATATACGCAGTATTTT.

This clonotype came up a few times. The chain uses TRBV6-2 or TRBV6-3 and TRBJ2-2; 12 bases align to TRBD2. CDR3 size: 15 residues. The J segment lost 8 bases and the V segment lost 6 bases, leaving 7 bases of the junction unmatched. In germline, CDR1 is MNHEY, CDR2 SVGEGT. CDR3: CASSYLAGGTGELFF. Written as DNA, the CDR3 is TGTGCCAGCAGCTATCTAGCGGGAGGGACTGGGGAGCTGTTTTTT.

This clonotype is a singleton in its sample. The genes are TRBV27 and TRBJ2-5, with TRBD2 matching 9 bases. The CDR3 contains 14 residues. Losses at the gene ends were 5 bases for V and 4 bases for J; bases not matched to a gene: 5. Germline V gene sequence: CDR1 MNHEY, CDR2 SMNVEV (reference sequence). The CDR3 loop reads CASSDGTSRETQYF. In DNA, the CDR3 is TGTGCCAGCAGTGATGGGACTAGCCGAGAGACCCAGTACTTC.